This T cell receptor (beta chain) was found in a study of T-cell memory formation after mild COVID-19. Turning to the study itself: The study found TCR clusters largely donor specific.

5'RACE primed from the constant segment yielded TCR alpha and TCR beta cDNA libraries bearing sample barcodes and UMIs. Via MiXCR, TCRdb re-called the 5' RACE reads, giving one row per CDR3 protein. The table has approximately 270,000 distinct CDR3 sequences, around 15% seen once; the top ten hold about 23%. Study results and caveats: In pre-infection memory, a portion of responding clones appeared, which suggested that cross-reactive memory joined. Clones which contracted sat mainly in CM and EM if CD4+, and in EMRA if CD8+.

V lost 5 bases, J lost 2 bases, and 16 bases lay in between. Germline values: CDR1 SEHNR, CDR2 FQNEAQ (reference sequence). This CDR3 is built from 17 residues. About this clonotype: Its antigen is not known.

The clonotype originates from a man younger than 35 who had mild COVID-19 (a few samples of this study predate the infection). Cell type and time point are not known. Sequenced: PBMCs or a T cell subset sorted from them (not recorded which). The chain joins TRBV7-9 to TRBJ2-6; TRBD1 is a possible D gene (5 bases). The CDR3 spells CASSLEWQGTGANVLTF. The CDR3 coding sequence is TGTGCCAGCAGCCTAGAGTGGCAGGGCACTGGGGCCAACGTCCTGACTTTC.